The 8 T cell receptor beta chains presented below share a single source sample, sequenced in a study of T-cell reconstitution after alpha-beta-depleted transplantation in children. Unique molecular identifiers were built into the TCRbeta library. TCRdb independently ran MiXCR on the PCR reads; one entry per CDR3 protein. The profile covers about 70,000 distinct CDR3 sequences, with 9.5% to 13% appearing a single time and less than 15% taken by the ten largest. The material was PBMCs, obtained before TCRalphabeta/CD19-depleted stem cell transplant. The receptors originated from a boy between 10 and 17 years old with acute myeloid leukemia, due to receive a stem cell transplant.

In this sample, this clonotype turned up a few times. CDR3 DNA sequence: TGTGCCAGCAGCTTAGGGCTAGCGGGGGACCGAATCACAGATACGCAGTATTTT. Translated, it gives CASSLGLAGDRITDTQYF. The gene calls are TRBV13 and TRBJ2-3, with 10 bases fitting TRBD2. The CDR3 is 18 residues long. Germline-derived CDR1 and CDR2 are PRHDT and FYEKMQ (reference sequence). Trimming took 0 bases from V and 2 from J; bases not matched to a gene: 8. Drawing the rest from reference TRBV13 and TRBJ2-3, the complete variable domain is AAGVIQSPRHLIKEKRETATLKCYPIPRHDTVYWYQQGPGQDPQFLISFYEKMQSDKGSIPDRFSAQQFSDYHSELNMSSLELGDSALYFCASSLGLAGDRITDTQYFGPGTRLTVL.

This clonotype came up many times. The chain uses TRBV4-1 and TRBJ2-1; 9 bases line up with TRBD2. Germline CDR1 MGHRA, CDR2 YSYEKL. This CDR3 has 18 amino acids. The V gene end was trimmed by 0 bases and the J gene end by 1 base; junction bases not matched to a gene: 7. The DNA for the CDR3 is TGCGCCAGCAGCCAAGAGAGCGGGGGGACACCTTCCTACAATGAGCAGTTCTTC. Its translation is CASSQESGGTPSYNEQFF.

This clonotype was observed at least ten times. The rearrangement uses TRBV7-8 and TRBJ2-2; 10 bases fit TRBD2. Looked up from germline, CDR1 is SGHVS and CDR2 is FQNEAQ. CDR3 length: 16 residues. V trimming: 3 bases; J trimming: 1 base; junction bases outside the gene matches: 2. CDR3 DNA: TGTGCCAGCAGCTTTCGACTAGCGGGGAACACCGGGGAGCTGTTTTTT. This encodes CASSFRLAGNTGELFF.

This clonotype occurred many times. The rearrangement links TRBV7-2 to TRBJ2-6; 8 bases line up with TRBD2. Germline V gene data show CDR1 as SGHTA and CDR2 as FQGNSA. CDR3 size: 16 residues. After removal of 5 bases from V and 4 bases from J, the junction contained 7 bases not matched to a gene. CDR3 DNA: TGTGCCAGCAGCGAAGCGGGGGTGGCGGGGGCCAACGTCCTGACTTTC. This translates into CASSEAGVAGANVLTF. The full variable domain, completed using reference TRBV7-2 and TRBJ2-6, is GAGVSQSPSNKVTEKGKDVELRCDPISGHTALYWYRQSLGQGLEFLIYFQGNSAPDKSGLPSDRFSAERTGGSVSTLTIQRTQQEDSAVYLCASSEAGVAGANVLTFGAGSRLTVL.

This clonotype was recorded at least ten times. V usage is TRBV4-2 and J usage is TRBJ2-4; D not certain. Germline-derived CDR1 and CDR2 are LGHNA and YNFKEQ. The CDR3 length is 15 residues. Trimming stripped 1 base from V and 7 bases from J, with 14 bases between. This CDR3 is CASSQVASRANIQYF. The CDR3 bases are TGTGCCAGCAGCCAAGTGGCGTCCCGCGCGAACATTCAGTACTTC.

This clonotype was seen at least ten times. The V gene is TRBV29-1, the J gene TRBJ2-6, with D possibly being TRBD1 (5 bases). CDR1 is SQVTM and CDR2 is ANQGSEA in the germline V gene. This CDR3 is 18 amino acids long. Trimming cost V 0 bases and J 2 bases, with 17 bases left between them. The CDR3 sequence: CSVEDRRAGPAGANVLTF. DNA of the CDR3: TGCAGCGTTGAAGATCGACGGGCAGGGCCCGCTGGGGCCAACGTCCTGACTTTC.

The table lists this clonotype with many counts. The chain combines TRBV9 with TRBJ2-1; D possibly corresponds to TRBD1 (6 bases). The CDR3 runs to 14 residues. Per the germline V gene, CDR1 is SGDLS and CDR2 is YYNGEE. V lost 4 bases, J lost 6 bases, and 14 bases lay in between. CDR3 sequence (DNA): TGTGCCAGCAGCCCCAGGGGTCCCGCCAATGAGCAGTTCTTC. It codes for CASSPRGPANEQFF.

The sample holds many counts of this clonotype. The V gene is TRBV7-2, the J gene TRBJ2-2; 7 bases fit TRBD2. Per the germline V gene, CDR1 is SGHTA and CDR2 is FQGNSA. After removal of 2 bases from V and 5 bases from J, the junction contained 5 bases not matched to a gene. This CDR3 is 15 amino acids long. This CDR3 reads CASSLRREFTGELFF. The CDR3 region has the DNA TGTGCCAGCAGCTTAAGGCGGGAGTTTACCGGGGAGCTGTTTTTT.